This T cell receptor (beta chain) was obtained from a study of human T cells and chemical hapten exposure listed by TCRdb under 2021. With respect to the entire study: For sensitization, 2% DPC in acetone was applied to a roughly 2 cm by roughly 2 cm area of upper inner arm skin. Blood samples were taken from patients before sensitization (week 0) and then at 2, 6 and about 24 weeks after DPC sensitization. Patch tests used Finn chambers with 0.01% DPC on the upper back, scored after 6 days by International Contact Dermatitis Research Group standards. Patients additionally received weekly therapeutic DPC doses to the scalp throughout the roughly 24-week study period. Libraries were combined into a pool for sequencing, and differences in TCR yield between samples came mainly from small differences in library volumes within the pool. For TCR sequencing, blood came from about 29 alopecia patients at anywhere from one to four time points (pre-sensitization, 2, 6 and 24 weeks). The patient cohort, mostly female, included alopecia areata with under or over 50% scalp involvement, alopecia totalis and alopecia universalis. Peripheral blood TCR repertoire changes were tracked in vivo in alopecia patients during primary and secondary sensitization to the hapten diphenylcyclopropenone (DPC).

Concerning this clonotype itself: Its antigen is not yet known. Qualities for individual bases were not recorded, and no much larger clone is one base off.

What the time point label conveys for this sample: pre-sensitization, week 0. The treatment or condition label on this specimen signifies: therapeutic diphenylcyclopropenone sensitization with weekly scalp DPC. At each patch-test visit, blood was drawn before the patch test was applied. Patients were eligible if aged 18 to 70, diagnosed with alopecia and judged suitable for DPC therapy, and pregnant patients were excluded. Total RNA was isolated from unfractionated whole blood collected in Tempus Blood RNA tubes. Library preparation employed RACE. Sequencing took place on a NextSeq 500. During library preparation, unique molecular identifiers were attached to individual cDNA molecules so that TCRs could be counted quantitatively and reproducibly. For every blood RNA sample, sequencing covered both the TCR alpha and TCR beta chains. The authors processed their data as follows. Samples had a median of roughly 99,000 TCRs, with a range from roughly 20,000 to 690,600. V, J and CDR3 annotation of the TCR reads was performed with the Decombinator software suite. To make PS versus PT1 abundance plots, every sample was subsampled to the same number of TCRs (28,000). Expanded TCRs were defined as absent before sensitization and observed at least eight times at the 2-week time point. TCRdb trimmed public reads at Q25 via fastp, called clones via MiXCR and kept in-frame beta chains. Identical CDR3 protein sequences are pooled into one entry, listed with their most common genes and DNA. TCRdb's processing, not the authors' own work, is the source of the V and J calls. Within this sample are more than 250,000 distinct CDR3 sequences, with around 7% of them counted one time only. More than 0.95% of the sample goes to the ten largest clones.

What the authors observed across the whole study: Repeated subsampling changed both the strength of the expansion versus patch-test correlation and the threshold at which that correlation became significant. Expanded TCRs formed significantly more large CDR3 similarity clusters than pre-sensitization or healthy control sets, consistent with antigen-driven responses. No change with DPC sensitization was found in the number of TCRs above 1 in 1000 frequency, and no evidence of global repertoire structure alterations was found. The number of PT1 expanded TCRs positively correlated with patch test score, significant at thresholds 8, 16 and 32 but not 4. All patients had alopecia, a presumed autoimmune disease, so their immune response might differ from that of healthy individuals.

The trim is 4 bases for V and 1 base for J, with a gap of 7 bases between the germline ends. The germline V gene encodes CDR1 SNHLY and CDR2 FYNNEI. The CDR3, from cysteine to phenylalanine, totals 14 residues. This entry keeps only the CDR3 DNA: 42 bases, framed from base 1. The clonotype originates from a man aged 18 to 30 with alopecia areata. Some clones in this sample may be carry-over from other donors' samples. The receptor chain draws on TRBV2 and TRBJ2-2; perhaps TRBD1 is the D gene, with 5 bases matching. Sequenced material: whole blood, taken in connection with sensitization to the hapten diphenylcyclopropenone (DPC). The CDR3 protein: CASSVGVNTGELFF. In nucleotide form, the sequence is TGTGCCAGCAGTGTAGGGGTGAACACCGGGGAGCTGTTTTTT.